Below, 14 T cell receptor beta chains from the same sample are listed, as sequenced in a study of T cells in women clearing cervical HPV infection. Using immunoSEQ multiplex PCR, the repertoire was profiled, and TCRdb retains in-frame clones only, with some absent. This sample's table reports roughly 48,000 clones. The specimen sequenced was blood buffy coat. The receptors originated from a woman aged 18-70 years with a cervical HPV16 infection that either progressed to CIN3+ or cleared (not recorded which).

Concerning this clone itself: The read stops 3 residues short of the end of the CDR3; the missing end is completed from the germline J gene. This chain uses TRBV20-1 with TRBJ1-4, with D unresolved. V was cut by 0 bases and J by 8 bases, with 13 bases left in between. CDR1 is DFQATT and CDR2 is SNEGSKA in the germline V gene (reference sequence). The CDR3 spans 14 residues. The CDR3 loop reads CSAREATAAEKLFF. Incomplete CDR3 DNA: TGCAGTGCTAGAGAGGCAACGGCGGCGGAAAAA.

To note about this clone: The read ends 3 residues shy of where the CDR3 ends; the end is completed using the germline J gene. This rearrangement joins TRBV20-1 to TRBJ1-5, with D possibly matching TRBD1 (5 bases). This CDR3 spans 14 amino acids. The germline CDR1 and CDR2 sequences are DFQATT and SNEGSKA (reference sequence). V dropped 6 bases and J dropped 7 bases, with 19 bases sitting between them. The CDR3 sequence is CSATTGRSYQPQHF. The sequenced part of the CDR3 DNA is TGCAGTGCAACTACAGGCCGATCCTACCAGCCC.

On this clone itself: The read terminates 3 residues ahead of where the CDR3 ends, so the germline J gene completes it. The rearrangement uses TRBV5-1 and TRBJ2-7; 11 nucleotides agree with TRBD2. This CDR3 is 17 amino acids long. In germline, CDR1 is SGHRS, CDR2 YFSETQ. The V gene end was trimmed by 4 bases and the J gene end by 2 bases; junction bases not matched to a gene: 11. The DNA read from the CDR3 is TGCGCCAGCAGCCCGTCGGCTAGCGGGAGGCTCCCCTACGAG. Amino acid sequence: CASSPSASGRLPYE. The entire CDR3 is CASSPSASGRLPYEQYF.

The sequenced CDR3 bases are TGTGCCAGCAGCTTAGAACCCGGGGGACTAGCGGCCTCCTACGAG. This sequence encodes CASSLEPGGLAASYE. The whole CDR3 is CASSLEPGGLAASYEAFF. The chain combines TRBV7-6 with TRBJ1-1; weak D call: TRBD1 (5 bases). The read halts 3 residues ahead of the CDR3 end, with the missing end drawn from the germline J gene. There are 18 residues in the CDR3. Germline V gene data show CDR1 as SGHVS and CDR2 as FNYEAQ.

Worth noting for this clone: The read ends 3 residues before the CDR3 terminus; that terminus is restored from the germline J gene. The chain carries TRBV7-2 and TRBJ2-7; the D gene is possibly TRBD2 (6 bases). The CDR3 totals 13 residues. V gave up 6 bases and J gave up 2 bases, with 11 bases separating them. Germline V gene lookup returns CDR1 SGHTA and CDR2 FQGNSA. The CDR3 DNA, read in part, is TGTGCCAGCAGGCGGGAAGCTACCTACGAG. Translation: CASRREATYE. The complete CDR3 sequence is CASRREATYEQYF.

For this clone: The read ends 3 residues before the CDR3 terminus; that terminus is restored from the germline J gene. The chain employs TRBV12-3 or TRBV12-4 and TRBJ2-7; TRBD1 aligns across 8 bases. V lost 5 bases, J lost 5 bases, and 8 bases stayed unmatched. CDR3 length equals 14 residues. The CDR3 DNA, read in part, is TGTGCCAGCAGTCCTGACAGGGGTTCGAACGAG. Its translation: CASSPDRGSNE. The CDR3, in full, reads CASSPDRGSNEQYF.

With regard to this clone: The read terminates 3 residues ahead of where the CDR3 ends, so the germline J gene completes it. J is TRBJ2-7 and V is TRBV12-3 or TRBV12-4, with 11 bases lining up with TRBD1. Trimming took 6 bases from V and 6 from J; bases not matched to a gene: 4. This CDR3 region has 13 residues. CDR3 DNA, as far as it was read: TGTGCCAGCAGCCCCGGGACAGGGGGCGAG. It codes for CASSPGTGGE. The whole CDR3 region reads CASSPGTGGEQYF.

In the case of this clone: Read coverage stops 3 residues before the CDR3 terminus; the germline J gene supplies the remainder. The chain couples TRBV5-1 to TRBJ1-5, with 8 bases matching TRBD1. Trimming at V came to 5 bases and at J to 6 bases, leaving 7 bases not matched to a gene. This CDR3 comprises 14 residues. The germline CDR1 and CDR2 sequences are SGHRS and YFSETQ. CDR3 in amino acids: CASSSGQGVQPQHF. Partial CDR3 DNA: TGCGCCAGCAGTTCCGGACAGGGAGTTCAGCCC. The complete variable domain, with remaining parts taken from reference TRBV5-1 and TRBJ1-5, reads KAGVTQTPRYLIKTRGQQVTLSCSPISGHRSVSWYQQTPGQGLQFLFEYFSETQRNKGNFPGRFSGRQFSNSRSEMNVSTLELGDSALYLCASSSGQGVQPQHFGDGTRLSIL.

Comments on this clone: Read coverage stops 3 residues before the CDR3 terminus; the germline J gene supplies the remainder. V gene TRBV6-2 or TRBV6-3 combines with J gene TRBJ2-7; D call uncertain. CDR1 and CDR2 (germline): MNHEY, SVGEGT. The CDR3 runs to 14 residues. Trimming took 0 bases from V and 1 from J, leaving 7 bases between them. Partial CDR3 DNA: TGTGCCAGCAGTTACTCGCAGGTGTCCTACGAG. Its protein is CASSYSQVSYE. The whole CDR3 protein reads CASSYSQVSYEQYF.

A note on this clone: Read sequence stops 3 residues before the CDR3 end, and the germline J gene provides the missing end. The J gene is TRBJ2-1, the V gene TRBV19; 10 positions agree with TRBD1. V lost 8 bases to trimming and J lost 4 bases; unmatched junction nucleotides: 5. Germline CDR1 is LNHDA and CDR2 is SQIVND (reference sequence). This CDR3 spans 14 amino acids. The CDR3 DNA, read in part, is TGTGCCAGTTTGCCGGGACAGGGGTACAATGAG. It yields the protein CASLPGQGYNE. The entire CDR3 sequence reads CASLPGQGYNEQFF.

Points on this clone: Read data end 3 residues before the CDR3 end; the end is taken from the germline J gene. The chain combines TRBV19 with TRBJ1-5, with D possibly being TRBD1 (5 bases). The CDR3 loop spans 16 amino acids. V dropped 3 bases and J dropped 5 bases, with 17 bases sitting between them. Germline V lookup: CDR1 LNHDA, CDR2 SQIVND (reference sequence). The CDR3 bases that were read are TGTGCCAGTAGTATGCCTGTAACAGGAACTCATCAGCCC. Protein sequence: CASSMPVTGTHQP. The full CDR3 protein is CASSMPVTGTHQPQHF.

Of note for this clone: Read data end 3 residues before the CDR3 end; the end is taken from the germline J gene. The J gene is TRBJ1-2, the V gene TRBV7-8; 8 bases fit TRBD1. Germline CDR1 and CDR2: SGHVS and FQNEAQ. The CDR3 is made up of 18 amino acids. Germline trimming cut 4 bases from V and 5 bases from J; bases unmatched to any gene: 18. CDR3 amino acids: CASSSYRVAGTGSYGYTF. The CDR3 bases that were read are TGTGCCAGCAGCTCCTATAGGGTCGCTGGGACAGGTTCATATGGC.

The CDR3 sequence: CASSLDRGGTDTQYF. The DNA read from the CDR3 is TGTGCCAGCAGCTTGGATCGGGGGGGCACAGATACG. The rearrangement uses TRBV5-4 and TRBJ2-3; the match to TRBD2 covers 7 bases. The missing CDR3 end, 3 residues past where the read stops, is filled in from the germline J gene. Germline V gene data show CDR1 as SGHNT and CDR2 as YYREEE (reference sequence). CDR3 length: 15 residues. After removal of 0 bases from V and 1 base from J, the junction contained 2 bases not matched to a gene.

A remark on this clone: The read ends 3 residues before the CDR3 terminus; that terminus is restored from the germline J gene. This chain connects TRBV10-3 to TRBJ2-2; TRBD2 matches 7 bases. This CDR3 region has 16 residues. Germline CDR1 and CDR2: ENHRY and SYGVKD. V trimming: 3 bases; J trimming: 5 bases; junction bases outside the gene matches: 9. CDR3: CAISESLPGGTGELFF. The CDR3 DNA, read in part, is TGTGCCATCAGTGAATCACTACCCGGGGGGACCGGGGAG.